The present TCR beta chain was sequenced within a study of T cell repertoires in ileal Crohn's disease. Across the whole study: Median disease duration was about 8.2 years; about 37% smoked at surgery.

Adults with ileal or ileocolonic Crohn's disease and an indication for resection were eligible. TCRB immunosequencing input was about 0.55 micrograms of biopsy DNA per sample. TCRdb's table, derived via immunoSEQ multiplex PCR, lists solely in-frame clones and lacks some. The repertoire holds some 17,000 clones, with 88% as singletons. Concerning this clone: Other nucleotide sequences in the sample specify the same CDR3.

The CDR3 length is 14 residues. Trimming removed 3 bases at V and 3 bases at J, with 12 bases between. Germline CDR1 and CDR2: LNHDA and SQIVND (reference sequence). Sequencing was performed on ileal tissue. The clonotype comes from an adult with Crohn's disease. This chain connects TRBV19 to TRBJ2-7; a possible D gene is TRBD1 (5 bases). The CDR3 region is CASSISGQLYEQYF. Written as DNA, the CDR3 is TGTGCCAGTAGTATTTCAGGGCAGCTCTACGAGCAGTACTTC.